This T cell receptor (beta chain) was observed in a study of cytomegalovirus exposure and HLA in healthy donors (dated 2017 in TCRdb). As for the study more broadly: According to an earlier analysis of several hundred of the donors, about 179 million T cells yielded over 100 million unique TCR beta sequences and about 300 Gb of sequence data. An early release that covered about 600 HLA-typed donors contained approximately 320 gigabases of sequencing data and 80 million or so unique TCR sequences. Of the roughly 400 genotyped donors, roughly 80% were placed in the genetic ancestry cluster associated with self-reported Caucasian donors. The study aimed to test whether signatures of past pathogen exposure could be identified by cataloging public T cell receptors. The study used immunosequencing to profile the T cell repertoires of around 600 subjects and linked those repertoires to cytomegalovirus serostatus. Along with the roughly 610-subject first cohort, a separate validation cohort of about 110 different subjects was used. To predict cytomegalovirus infection status, the study brought together high-throughput TCR immunosequencing, statistical association of individual TCRs with disease status, and machine learning. In a later analysis, previously published TCR beta repertoires from 666 donors were re-analyzed and high-resolution HLA genotyping was added so that TCR occurrence patterns could be studied. In the later analysis, no new phenotypic data were used to find candidate immune exposures; instead, reliance was placed on TCR beta sequences and their occurrence across donors. An earlier analysis of 500 to 650 of the donors applied high-throughput TCR beta sequencing to assess whether each TCR beta V gene segment acted as functional or pseudogenic. Donor age, sex, ethnicity and CMV serostatus were compiled together with the repertoire data. In a later genetic analysis, genome-wide SNP genotypes for about 65% of the roughly 700 donors were used, and that subset was treated as a discovery cohort. Every discovery cohort repertoire had been produced on one sequencing platform. Class I and class II HLA loci were covered by the typing at four-digit resolution. The number of typed donors differed by locus: 629-630 for A, B, C, DRB1 and DQB1; some 500 for DQA1; fewer than 610 for DPA1; and some 470 for DPB1. About five DR-DQ haplotypes were handled as single units for association and clustering because linkage in the cohort was strong. Among 300 to 450 genotyped donors of the cohort, an average of approximately 250,000 unique TCR beta nucleotide sequences were sequenced per donor, roughly 20% of them non-productive. Broader findings and caveats from the paper: Three of the identified cytomegalovirus-associated TCR beta chains were confirmed in vitro to be specific for cytomegalovirus antigens. Some IMGT-functional V segments, including TRBV6-2 and TRBV6-3, could not be told apart with the 87-base-pair reads, so those segments were excluded. When HLA alleles, especially DR and DQ, strongly co-occurred, attributing TCR associations to individual alleles was difficult. According to the authors, the approach could potentially be generalized to other disease states and immunological phenotypes. The classifier was reported to diagnose cytomegalovirus status with high specificity and sensitivity in both the original and validation cohorts. Presence/absence analyses assumed roughly uniform sequencing depth across donors, an assumption that may not hold. Across donors, most TCR sequences were observed very rarely, whereas some public TCRs were present in many individuals. In the study, approximately 160 TCR beta chains were listed as associated with cytomegalovirus. In this cohort, only TCR beta chains were sequenced, and detectable features were limited by the absence of alpha or paired-chain data. In a later analysis, HLA-associated TCR beta chains showed more clonal expansion and lower generation probabilities than non-associated chains that were equally common. In an earlier analysis of approximately 590 of the donors, most TCR beta V segments appeared in productive rearrangements about 87% or about 30% of the time, broadly matching IMGT annotations. A further reported finding was that TCR beta sequences accurately predicted the HLA-A and HLA-B alleles for most subjects in the first cohort. Because counts were too low, seventeen rarely observed V segments, including chromosome 9 orphons, were excluded from the earlier analysis of several hundred of the donors. A group of highly shared sequence variants was considered likely to be a technical artifact of the sequencing pipeline. At a false discovery rate of 0.05, a later analysis linked fewer than 20,000 TCR beta sequences to specific HLA alleles. For the cohort, immune exposure information was limited to CMV serostatus. Correlated functional status among segregating V segments might be attributable to linkage disequilibrium, but an unknown experimental factor could not be ruled out. According to a later analysis, TCR association rates differed among HLA loci, with DRB1 alleles showing the most associated TCRs and HLA-C alleles showing the fewest. According to a later analysis, parvovirus B19, influenza, CMV and Epstein-Barr virus appeared linked to several top co-occurrence clusters. Most CMV-associated TCR beta chains appeared to be HLA-restricted in a later analysis, and the HLA associations seemed to be driven largely by CMV exposure. In a later genetic analysis, a missense DCLRE1C variant was associated with V-gene and J-gene trimming of TCR beta chains, and the association was replicated in an independent cohort. Because HLA typing was missing for some donors at each locus, association tests included only the typed subset. A later genetic analysis reported fewer N-insertions in productive TCRs among donors in an Asian-associated ancestry cluster than the roughly 700-donor mean.

The cohort was made up of roughly 670 healthy bone marrow donors. At the time of sampling, all cohort members were nominally healthy, though unrecorded immune exposures were likely present. The donor tested CMV seronegative and was one of the 352 seronegative cohort members. Each donor provided a peripheral blood sample, and peripheral blood mononuclear cells were used for TCR beta sequencing. Genomic DNA extraction from the blood cell samples was performed with the Qiagen DNeasy Blood Extraction Kit. Note on this clone: This receptor's antigen is unknown. Base quality data are lacking; no much larger clone is found one base away.

The library relied on the immunoSEQ multiplex PCR assay. For the multiplex PCR, a mixture combining 60 forward primers for TCR Vbeta segments and 13 reverse primers for TCR Jbeta segments was used. The CDR3 region of rearranged TCR beta genes was amplified from genomic DNA with a multiplex PCR assay. The Illumina HiSeq System was used to sequence the amplified TCR beta libraries as 87-base-pair reads. The authors' analysis ran thus. Across the roughly 700 repertoires, a later analysis counted tens of millions of unique TCR beta chains, some 11 million of which were shared by at least two donors. Raw reads were error-corrected and collapsed into unique sequences by a nearest-neighbor algorithm in which closely related sequences were merged to remove PCR and sequencing errors. V, D and J gene segments were assigned by aligning CDR3 sequences to IMGT reference sequences. Each retained sequence needed at least a six-nucleotide match to both a V gene segment and a J gene segment. A rearrangement counted as productive if the CDR3 had no stop codons and remained in frame with V and J, and every other rearrangement counted as non-productive. Following IMGT convention, CDR3 was defined as the stretch from the second conserved V-encoded cysteine up to the conserved J-encoded phenylalanine. The earlier analysis of 587 of the donors excluded sequences that lacked an unambiguous match to a single V gene segment. In an earlier analysis of roughly 500 of the donors, V segments were called functional above 56.7% productive rearrangements and were called segregating when the between-donor standard deviation exceeded 5%. To diagnose cytomegalovirus status from the catalog of TCR beta chain sequences, a statistical classification framework was built. V and J gene assignment, in a later analysis, came from comparing TCR nucleotide sequences with IMGT/GENE-DB human TR gene sequences. In a later analysis, CDR3 sequences and most-parsimonious VDJ recombination scenarios were assigned using the TCRdist pipeline. In a later analysis, every TCR beta chain was defined by the combination of its CDR3 amino acid sequence and its V-gene family, and reads without a unique V-gene family were dropped. As a way to deal with suspected cross-contamination and a sequencing artifact, a later analysis dropped 450 to 600 nucleotide sequences that were highly shared and had low generation probability. In a later analysis, a clonal expansion index was calculated for each public chain from normalized within-repertoire ranks of inferred template counts. In a later analysis, generation probabilities were computed using a VDJ recombination model fitted to out-of-frame rearrangements, and the results were checked against IGoR. In a later analysis, hypergeometric tests were used to score TCR-TCR, TCR-HLA and TCR-CMV co-occurrence, with a repertoire-size bias correction applied to TCR pairs. To estimate false discovery rates, a later analysis permuted the HLA or CMV assignments 20 times. In a later analysis, co-occurring TCRs were grouped with DBSCAN, and TCRdist sequence similarity was added when clustering was performed within HLA-allele-positive subsets. Co-occurrence clustering excluded repertoires with fewer than 30,000 or more than 120,000 public chains, plus five with anomalous nucleotide sharing. Imported from immuneACCESS, the table was reduced by TCRdb to in-frame sequences with V and J called. These copies leave out some clones; in studies compared against another copy, an unresolved V gene accounts for under half, and the cause of the remainder is not known. V and J calls and clone size come straight from that table; D and trimming were deduced from the DNA. Across this sample there are under 150,000 clones, with roughly 88% seen only once. The ten top clones hold less than 3% of the sample.

Reading the germline V gene gives CDR1 SGHTA and CDR2 FQGNSA. At the junction V is shortened by 1 base and J by 6 bases; bases outside the gene matches: 12. The CDR3 spans 17 residues, from the cysteine through the phenylalanine. CDR3 DNA only is kept here, 51 bases in frame from base 1. The TCR originated in a man aged 50-59 years in good health and CMV-seronegative. The sample was PBMCs. The rearrangement combines TRBV7-2 with TRBJ2-3, and 8 junctional nucleotides match TRBD2. The DNA sequence reads TGTGCCAGCAGCTTAGATATTAGCGGGGCCCGAAGGGATACGCAGTATTTT. Its product reads: CASSLDISGARRDTQYF.